The clone carrying this TCR beta chain was seen a few times. Its antigen is still unknown. This specimen belongs to a study of T cell repertoires in cytomegalovirus infection. This CDR3 spans 16 amino acids. Trimming took off 6 bases at V and 0 bases at J, with 14 bases between the two ends. Germline values: CDR1 MNHEY, CDR2 SMNVEV (reference sequence). Each CDR3 protein is one row after TCRdb ran MiXCR on the reads. The table lists around 750,000 distinct CDR3 sequences, 32% of them singletons. Study results and caveats: It was HLA-C-restricted CMV-specific TCR beta clonotypes that dominated the response ex vivo.

The sample was cultured CD8+ T cells from PBMCs, taken from culture after CMV antigen stimulation. This rearrangement joins TRBV27 to TRBJ2-2, with D possibly matching TRBD1 (5 bases). The TCR was taken from a human donor in good health (CMV status not recorded). Some clones in this sample may be carry-over from other donors' samples. CDR3 nucleotide sequence: TGTGCCAGCAGCCTAAGGGGCGCCCCGAACACCGGGGAGCTGTTTTTT. It yields the protein CASSLRGAPNTGELFF.